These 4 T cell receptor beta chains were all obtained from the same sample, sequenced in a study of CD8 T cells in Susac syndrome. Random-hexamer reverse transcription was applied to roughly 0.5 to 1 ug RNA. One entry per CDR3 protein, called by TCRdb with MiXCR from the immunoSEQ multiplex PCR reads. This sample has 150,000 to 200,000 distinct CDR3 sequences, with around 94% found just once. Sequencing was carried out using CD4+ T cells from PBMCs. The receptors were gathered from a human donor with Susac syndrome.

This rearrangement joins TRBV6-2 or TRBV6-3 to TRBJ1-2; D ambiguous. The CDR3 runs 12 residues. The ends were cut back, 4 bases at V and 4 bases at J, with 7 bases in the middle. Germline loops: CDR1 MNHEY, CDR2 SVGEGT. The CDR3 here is CASSFRLYGYTF. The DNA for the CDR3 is TGTGCCAGCAGTTTCCGACTCTATGGCTACACCTTC.

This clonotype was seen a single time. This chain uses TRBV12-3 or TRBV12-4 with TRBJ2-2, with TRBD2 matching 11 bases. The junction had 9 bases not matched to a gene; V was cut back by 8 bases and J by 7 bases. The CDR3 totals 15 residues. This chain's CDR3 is CASSLAGGPGGELFF. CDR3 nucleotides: TGTGCCAGCTCCTTAGCGGGGGGGCCAGGCGGGGAGCTGTTTTTT.

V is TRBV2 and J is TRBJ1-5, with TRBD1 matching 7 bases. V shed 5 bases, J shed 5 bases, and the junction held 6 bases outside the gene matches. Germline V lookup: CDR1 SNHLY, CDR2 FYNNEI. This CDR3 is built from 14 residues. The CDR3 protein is CASSSDRADQPQHF. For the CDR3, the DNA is TGTGCCAGCAGTTCTGACAGGGCCGATCAGCCCCAGCATTTT.

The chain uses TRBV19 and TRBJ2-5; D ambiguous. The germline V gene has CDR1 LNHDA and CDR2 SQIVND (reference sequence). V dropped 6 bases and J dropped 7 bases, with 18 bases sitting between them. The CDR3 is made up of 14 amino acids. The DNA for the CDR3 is TGTGCCAGTAGGGGAAGGGATACGCACGGGACCCAGTACTTC. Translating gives CASRGRDTHGTQYF.